This T cell receptor (beta chain) was sequenced for a study of T-cell memory formation after mild COVID-19. Study-level findings and limits: For second-wave clones that peaked at day 37, SARS-CoV-2 specificity went unverified.

A single count supports this clonotype. Its antigen is undetermined. TCRdb itself ran the 5' RACE reads through MiXCR, one entry per CDR3 protein. The data show hundreds of thousands of distinct CDR3 sequences, with more than 15% seen just once and more than 10% held by the top ten. Sequencing used PBMCs or a T cell subset sorted from them (not recorded which). The TCR was taken from an adult woman who had mild COVID-19 (a few samples of this study predate the infection). Cell type and time point are not known.

DNA of the CDR3: TGCGCCAGCAGCGCCCGACAGGGAGGGAGGAATGGCTACACCTTC. Amino acids: CASSARQGGRNGYTF. The chain employs TRBV5-1 and TRBJ1-2; TRBD1 aligns across 7 bases. J lost 6 bases, V lost 4 bases, and 12 bases had no gene match. This CDR3 has 15 residues. CDR1 is SGHRS and CDR2 is YFSETQ in the germline V gene.